The present T cell receptor (beta chain) was sequenced within a study of post-analysis software for immune sequencing data. Overall study context: Recorded subtypes: relapsing-remitting, secondary progressive, progressive-relapsing; some patients unannotated. Study-wide results and caveats: The five TRBV segments detected at higher frequency in patients than in controls included TRBV5-6, TRBV5-1 and TRBV20-1. By F measure, samples from a shared preparation batch strongly co-clustered. Normalized Chao1 diversity in multiple sclerosis patients fell significantly below that of controls.

Built from TCR beta cDNA, the libraries had unique molecular identifiers in them. Input amounts of 1 to 10 million T cells were used. These gave approximately 500,000 cDNA molecules, so each molecule approximated one T cell. Each CDR3 protein is one row after TCRdb ran MiXCR on the PCR reads. The data show around 400,000 distinct CDR3 sequences, 30% to 40% seen once. This clonotype was picked up a small number of times. As yet, its antigen is unknown. With 4 bases removed from V and 1 base from J, the gap between germline ends came to 11 bases. Germline-derived CDR1 and CDR2 are SGHTA and FQGNSA. The CDR3 length is 14 residues.

The clonotype originates from a girl between 2 and 10 years old with multiple sclerosis. Sequenced: blood. The chain uses TRBV7-2 and TRBJ2-7; D is uncertain. CDR3 DNA sequence: TGTGCCAGCAGCTCGAACACGGTATCCTACGAGCAGTACTTC. It translates to CASSSNTVSYEQYF.